The 20 T cell receptor beta chains below all came from one sample that was sequenced in a study. TCRdb redid the calling of the 5' RACE reads with MiXCR, one entry per CDR3 protein. The sample contains tens of thousands of distinct CDR3 sequences, more than 25% of which appear only once. The sequenced sample was tumor-infiltrating memory CD4+ T cells sorted from the breast tumor. Subset in this sample: memory CD4+ T cells, CD4+CD45RO+CD25-. Source of these receptors: a female donor with breast cancer.

This chain connects TRBV7-3 to TRBJ2-2; a weak D match, TRBD1 (5 bases). This CDR3 has 15 amino acids. Germline CDR1 reads SGHTA; CDR2 reads FQGTGA. V lost 5 bases to trimming and J lost 2 bases, with 12 bases between them. CDR3 nucleotides: TGTGCCAGCAGCATCGACAGTTTCAACACCGGGGAGCTGTTTTTT. Translated, it gives CASSIDSFNTGELFF.

The V call is TRBV9, the J call TRBJ1-3, with 7 bases fitting TRBD1. The V and J ends lost 5 bases and 4 bases, in that order; junction bases with no gene match: 0. Germline V gives CDR1 SGDLS, CDR2 YYNGEE. This CDR3 comprises 12 residues. The CDR3 protein is CASRGQGNTIYF. In DNA, the CDR3 is TGTGCCAGCAGGGGACAGGGAAACACCATATATTTT.

This chain connects TRBV7-3 to TRBJ2-7; D perhaps matches TRBD1 (6 bases). V shed 5 bases and J shed 5 bases, with 13 bases lying between them. CDR3 length: 13 residues. CDR1 is SGHTA, CDR2 FQGTGA, per germline. The CDR3 sequence: CASSPTYRDEQYF. CDR3 nucleotides: TGTGCCAGCAGCCCAACGTACAGGGACGAGCAGTACTTC.

V usage is TRBV28 and J usage is TRBJ1-5; TRBD1 might be the D (6 bases). CDR1 MDHEN and CDR2 SYDVKM come from the germline V gene. V lost 4 bases and J lost 6, with 16 bases in between. There are 15 residues in the CDR3. The CDR3 bases are TGTGCCAGCAGTTCCACGTCAGGGGCGGGTCAGCCCCAGCATTTT. Protein: CASSSTSGAGQPQHF. The full variable domain, its missing parts supplied by reference TRBV28 and TRBJ1-5, is DVKVTQSSRYLVKRTGEKVFLECVQDMDHENMFWYRQDPGLGLRLIYFSYDVKMKEKGDIPEGYSVSREKKERFSLILESASTNQTSMYLCASSSTSGAGQPQHFGDGTRLSIL.

The chain has TRBV20-1 and TRBJ1-6; the D is unclear. This CDR3 has 14 amino acids. V dropped 3 bases and J dropped 15 bases, with 21 bases sitting between them. Germline V lookup: CDR1 DFQATT, CDR2 SNEGSKA (reference sequence). CDR3 protein: CSASSEPGPPNLHF. The DNA of the CDR3 is TGCAGTGCTAGCTCGGAGCCCGGCCCTCCCAACCTCCACTTT.

A few counts support this clonotype. This sequence joins TRBV6-1 and TRBJ1-5; 11 positions agree with TRBD1. Germline V gene lookup returns CDR1 MNHNS and CDR2 SASEGT. The V segment lost 2 bases and the J segment 5 bases; nucleotides outside the gene matches: 5. This CDR3 is built from 16 residues. CDR3 in amino acids: CASSERRDRGDQPQHF. DNA for the CDR3: TGTGCCAGCAGTGAAAGGAGGGACAGGGGGGATCAGCCCCAGCATTTT.

This clonotype came up many times. Here the CDR3 reads CASSPYAETQYF. As DNA, the CDR3 is TGTGCCAGCAGCCCCTATGCAGAGACCCAGTACTTC. V gene TRBV7-2 combines with J gene TRBJ2-5; D gene uncertain. V was shortened by 5 bases and J by 4 bases, with 8 bases between the two germline ends. The CDR3 sequence is 12 residues long. Germline loops: CDR1 SGHTA, CDR2 FQGNSA.

This clonotype was found a few times. This may be a read error, as it is one base from a much larger clone. The chain uses TRBV20-1 and TRBJ2-7; TRBD1 agrees at 8 bases. J lost 7 bases, V lost 0 bases, and 8 bases had no gene match. The CDR3 totals 14 residues. CDR1 is DFQATT and CDR2 is SNEGSKA in the germline V gene (reference sequence). The CDR3 loop reads CSARDSQGADEQYF. The CDR3, as DNA: TGCAGTGCTAGAGATTCGCAGGGGGCGGATGAGCAGTACTTC.

In the case of this clonotype: The CDR3 ends on some other residue instead of the conserved phenylalanine or tryptophan, so this is likely a read error. This chain links TRBV7-2 with TRBJ2-3, with TRBD2 matching 8 bases. J gave up 5 bases and V 4 bases, and 5 bases lay outside the gene matches. This CDR3 region has 14 residues. Germline V gene lookup returns CDR1 SGHTA and CDR2 FQGNSA. CDR3 region: CASSSGLAEDTQYL. The CDR3 coding sequence is TGTGCCAGCAGCTCTGGACTAGCCGAAGATACGCAGTATCTT.

In its sample, this clonotype ranks as medium-sized. This chain connects TRBV12-3 or TRBV12-4 to TRBJ1-2; D unclear. The length of the CDR3 is 14 residues. Trimming pared 6 bases from V and 8 bases from J, leaving 19 bases between. The CDR3 is CASSPNGLTGGYTF. The CDR3 nucleotides read TGTGCCAGCAGCCCAAACGGCCTTACGGGGGGCTACACCTTC.

This rearrangement joins TRBV5-5 to TRBJ2-1, with 7 bases fitting TRBD2. This CDR3 has 12 residues. Germline V CDR1 and CDR2: SGHKS, YYEKEE (reference sequence). V trimming: 9 bases; J trimming: 12 bases; junction bases outside the gene matches: 12. CDR3 protein: CAIRQLAELQFF. The CDR3 DNA is TGTGCCATCAGACAGCTAGCGGAGCTGCAGTTCTTC.

The chain couples TRBV7-2 to TRBJ1-5; D remains unclear. Germline lookup yields CDR1 SGHTA and CDR2 FQGNSA. Trimming shortened V by 5 bases and J by 6 bases, and 14 bases separated the two germline ends. This CDR3 has 14 residues. The CDR3 DNA sequence: TGTGCCAGCAGCCCAAGAAGGGCTAGTCAGCCCCAGCATTTT. Its protein product is CASSPRRASQPQHF.

The chain employs TRBV28 and TRBJ2-7; TRBD1 might be the D (5 bases). The CDR3 consists of 14 residues. The germline CDR1 and CDR2 sequences are MDHEN and SYDVKM. V was pared by 5 bases and J by 3 bases, with 14 bases between. The CDR3 sequence is CASSTGRIHYEQYF. CDR3 DNA: TGTGCCAGCAGTACAGGACGGATCCACTACGAGCAGTACTTC.

The chain couples TRBV20-1 to TRBJ1-2; D unresolved. CDR1 and CDR2 (germline): DFQATT, SNEGSKA (reference sequence). Trimming took 6 bases from V and 4 from J, leaving 15 bases between them. This CDR3 is 13 amino acids long. The CDR3 DNA follows: TGCAGTGCCTCTGACCCTACTGGCTATGGCTACACCTTC. It is translated as CSASDPTGYGYTF.

The chain employs TRBV7-6 and TRBJ2-5; D remains unclear. V was clipped by 4 bases and J by 4 bases, with 10 bases between them. This CDR3 is built from 13 residues. The germline V gene encodes CDR1 SGHVS and CDR2 FNYEAQ. The chain's CDR3 is CASSSFNRETQYF. CDR3 in DNA: TGTGCCAGCAGCTCATTTAATAGAGAGACCCAGTACTTC.

The V call is TRBV28, the J call TRBJ1-6, with a possible D match to TRBD1 (6 bases). Trimming cost V 6 bases and J 7 bases, with 10 bases left between them. Germline CDR1 MDHEN, CDR2 SYDVKM. The CDR3 sequence is 13 residues long. The CDR3 reads CASSRDINSPLHF. Here the CDR3 DNA reads TGTGCCAGCAGCCGGGACATAAATTCACCCCTCCACTTT.

This clonotype was found a few times. The chain joins TRBV6-5 to TRBJ1-1; TRBD1 is a possible D gene (6 bases). In germline, CDR1 is MNHEY, CDR2 SVGAGI. V lost 6 bases and J lost 5, with 13 bases in between. CDR3 length equals 13 residues. The CDR3 loop is CASRQNRETEAFF. The CDR3 DNA follows: TGTGCCAGCAGACAGAACAGGGAAACTGAAGCTTTCTTT.

This sequence joins TRBV2 and TRBJ1-5; 8 nucleotides line up with TRBD1. The CDR3 contains 15 residues. The V gene end was trimmed by 7 bases and the J gene end by 6 bases; junction bases not matched to a gene: 11. The germline CDR1 and CDR2 sequences are SNHLY and FYNNEI. The CDR3 DNA is TGTGCCAGCAACTTCGGACAGGGTGGGAGTCAGCCCCAGCATTTT. Protein product: CASNFGQGGSQPQHF.

The rearrangement uses TRBV6-5 and TRBJ1-1, with a tentative D call TRBD1 (6 bases). Germline-derived CDR1 and CDR2 are MNHEY and SVGAGI. The V end was cut by 4 bases, the J end by 0 bases, with 21 bases between. The CDR3 length is 18 residues. CDR3 loop: CASSSDFRATGVNTEAFF. In nucleotides, the CDR3 is TGTGCCAGCAGTTCCGACTTCAGGGCGACAGGCGTGAACACTGAAGCTTTCTTT.

A few counts support this clonotype. The chain joins TRBV6-2 or TRBV6-3 to TRBJ2-1; no clear D gene. V lost 4 bases and J 9 bases, leaving 13 bases between the germline ends. CDR1 is MNHEY and CDR2 is SVGEGT in the germline V gene. The CDR3 is 13 amino acids. CDR3 residues: CASSSEPQAEQFF. In nucleotides, the CDR3 is TGTGCCAGCAGTTCCGAACCCCAGGCTGAGCAGTTCTTC.